This entry lists 17 T cell receptor beta chains sequenced from one sample in a study of T cells in tuberculosis listed by TCRdb under 2018. After being thawed and rested overnight, PBMC were stained with GMM-loaded CD1B tetramer, a Live/Dead dye and anti-CD3, and were then sorted on a FACS Aria II. CD1B tetramers were loaded with C32 glucose monomycolate purified from Rhodococcus equi. Receptor amplification or capture employed the immunoSEQ multiplex PCR assay. Not all clones reach the TCRdb copy of this immuneACCESS table, which keeps in-frame sequences only. Checked studies attribute under half of the gap to unresolved V genes and leave the rest unexplained. The sample records tens of thousands of clones, under 95% of which are singletons. In total, the top ten clones hold approximately 2% of the sample. Sample: CD1b-GMM tetramer-negative cells sorted from PBMCs. The sample's cell subset or site, from its label and the paper: T cells not binding CD1B-GMM tetramer, sorted from same donor. The receptors shown here come from an adult woman with latent tuberculosis.

The chain joins TRBV4-1 to TRBJ2-6, with 7 bases identical to TRBD1. V shed 5 bases, J shed 0 bases, and the junction held 7 bases outside the gene matches. The germline gives CDR1 MGHRA, CDR2 YSYEKL. The CDR3 length is 17 residues. The CDR3: CASSYRGQSSGANVLTF. In nucleotides, the CDR3 is TGCGCCAGCAGCTACAGGGGACAAAGCTCTGGGGCCAACGTCCTGACTTTC.

The chain joins TRBV6-5 to TRBJ1-2, with 7 bases matching TRBD1. The V segment lost 6 bases and the J segment 8 bases; nucleotides outside the gene matches: 9. The CDR3 sequence is 13 residues long. Germline-derived CDR1 and CDR2 are MNHEY and SVGAGI. The CDR3 region has the DNA TGTGCCAGCAGCTTCGTGACAGGGCAAGGCTACACCTTC. Translation: CASSFVTGQGYTF.

The CDR3: CASSQDLTGVYNEQFF. DNA of the CDR3: TGCGCCAGCAGCCAAGATTTGACAGGGGTGTACAATGAGCAGTTCTTC. The chain links TRBV4-3 to TRBJ2-1; 8 bases line up with TRBD1. Trimming removed 0 bases from V and 4 bases from J; junction bases left unmatched: 5. This CDR3 spans 16 amino acids. Germline CDR1 reads LGHNA; CDR2 reads YSLEER.

The V and J genes are TRBV14 and TRBJ1-6, with 8 positions matching TRBD1. Trimming took 4 bases from V and 3 from J; bases not matched to a gene: 5. Germline V gives CDR1 SGHDN, CDR2 FVKESK. The CDR3 has 16 amino acids. The DNA of the CDR3 is TGTGCCAGCAGCCCGGACAGGGTGATCTATAATTCACCCCTCCACTTT. Protein: CASSPDRVIYNSPLHF. The full variable domain, rest sourced from reference TRBV14 and TRBJ1-6, is EAGVTQFPSHSVIEKGQTVTLRCDPISGHDNLYWYRRVMGKEIKFLLHFVKESKQDESGMPNNRFLAERTGGTYSTLKVQPAELEDSGVYFCASSPDRVIYNSPLHFGNGTRLTVT.

This clone has just a few counts. This chain uses TRBV14 with TRBJ1-6; a weak D match, TRBD1 (6 bases). Germline CDR1 and CDR2: SGHDN and FVKESK. Trimming removed 4 bases from V and 8 bases from J, with 18 bases in between. There are 16 residues in the CDR3. This CDR3 is CASSRRGGASDSPLHF. The CDR3 bases are TGTGCCAGCAGCCGACGTGGGGGGGCATCGGATTCACCCCTCCACTTT.

The rearrangement uses TRBV2 and TRBJ1-2; D unresolved. This CDR3 is 13 amino acids long. Germline assignment: CDR1 SNHLY and CDR2 FYNNEI. Between the trimmed V and J ends, which lost 6 bases and 7 bases, there was a span of 15 bases. CDR3 residues: CASRRPSSGGYTF. The CDR3 DNA is TGTGCCAGCAGGAGACCTAGTTCGGGTGGCTACACCTTC.

Worth noting for this clone: The identical CDR3 is also encoded by other nucleotide sequences in the sample. The gene calls are TRBV4-2 and TRBJ1-5, with a weak D call TRBD1 (6 bases). Germline CDR1 and CDR2: LGHNA and YNFKEQ. The V end was cut by 1 base, the J end by 2 bases, with 12 bases between. This CDR3 is built from 16 residues. Here the CDR3 DNA reads TGTGCCAGCAGCCAAGCTACAGGGTCGCGCAATCAGCCCCAGCATTTT. Its translation is CASSQATGSRNQPQHF.

The gene calls are TRBV6-5 and TRBJ2-5; TRBD1 matches at 9 bases. V was clipped by 2 bases and J by 9 bases; unmatched bases: 10. Germline loops: CDR1 MNHEY, CDR2 SVGAGI. The CDR3 length is 15 residues. The CDR3 DNA is TGTGCCAGCAGTTACCAACCGGGACAGGGTCCGGCCCAGTACTTC. Protein: CASSYQPGQGPAQYF.

V usage is TRBV5-1 and J usage is TRBJ2-2; 16 bases are a match to TRBD2. The CDR3 runs to 18 residues. J gave up 4 bases and V 4 bases, and 7 bases lay outside the gene matches. CDR1 SGHRS and CDR2 YFSETQ come from the germline V gene. This chain's CDR3 is CASSRGLAGGPVTGELFF. As DNA, the CDR3 is TGCGCCAGCAGCCGGGGACTAGCGGGGGGGCCGGTCACCGGGGAGCTGTTTTTT.

The gene calls are TRBV19 and TRBJ1-2, with unresolved D. The CDR3 is made up of 14 amino acids. V lost 1 base to trimming and J lost 8 bases, with 14 bases between them. The V gene's germline CDR1 is LNHDA and CDR2 SQIVND (reference sequence). DNA for the CDR3: TGTGCCAGTAGTATAGGACCCGGGGAGAGGGGCTACACCTTC. As protein: CASSIGPGERGYTF. The variable domain in full, with the rest retrieved from reference TRBV19 and TRBJ1-2, is DGGITQSPKYLFRKEGQNVTLSCEQNLNHDAMYWYRQDPGQGLRLIYYSQIVNDFQKGDIAEGYSVSREKKESFPLTVTSAQKNPTAFYLCASSIGPGERGYTFGSGTRLTVV.

The chain links TRBV6-4 to TRBJ1-6, with no clear D. This CDR3 spans 14 amino acids. The V end was cut by 6 bases, the J end by 0 bases, with 6 bases between. Germline V gives CDR1 MRHNA, CDR2 SNTAGT. The CDR3: CASRQNSYNSPLHF. DNA of the CDR3: TGTGCCAGCAGACAGAACTCCTATAATTCACCCCTCCACTTT.

The rearrangement joins TRBV7-2 to TRBJ1-2, with 10 bases that match TRBD1. Per the germline V gene, CDR1 is SGHTA and CDR2 is FQGNSA. J was trimmed by 2 bases and V by 5 bases; bases with no gene match: 5. The CDR3 loop spans 15 amino acids. The CDR3 coding sequence is TGTGCCAGCAGCCCCCGACAGGGGGCGAACTATGGCTACACCTTC. It translates to CASSPRQGANYGYTF.

DNA of the CDR3: TGTGCCAGCAGTTACCCTGCGGGGGCGCGAGGAAACACCATATATTTT. Its protein is CASSYPAGARGNTIYF. This chain uses TRBV6-6 with TRBJ1-3, with D possibly being TRBD1 (6 bases). CDR1 MNHNY and CDR2 SVGAGI come from the germline V gene (reference sequence). V shed 2 bases and J shed 4 bases, with 15 bases lying between them. The CDR3 consists of 16 residues.

The chain links TRBV6-5 to TRBJ2-5, with a tentative D call TRBD1 (5 bases). The tail of the sequence fits TRBJ2-7 better, so the J call may be wrong. CDR1 is MNHEY, CDR2 SVGAGI, per germline. This CDR3 region has 14 residues. CDR3 amino acids: CASTQGQGKYEQYF. The CDR3 nucleotides are TGTGCCAGCACCCAAGGGCAGGGCAAATACGAGCAGTACTTC.

The V call is TRBV28, the J call TRBJ1-5; a weak D match, TRBD1 (5 bases). With 2 bases removed from V and 1 base from J, the gap between germline ends came to 12 bases. CDR1 is MDHEN, CDR2 SYDVKM, per germline. CDR3 size: 16 residues. The CDR3: CASSLMGSGSNQPQHF. In DNA form, the CDR3 reads TGTGCCAGCAGTTTAATGGGCTCAGGGAGCAATCAGCCCCAGCATTTT.

The chain joins TRBV5-6 to TRBJ2-1; 7 nucleotides align to TRBD1. From germline, CDR1 is SGHDT and CDR2 YYEEEE. This CDR3 spans 14 amino acids. Germline trimming cut 0 bases from V and 4 bases from J; bases unmatched to any gene: 1. For the CDR3, the DNA is TGTGCCAGCAGCTTGGAGGACAGGTACAATGAGCAGTTCTTC. It is translated as CASSLEDRYNEQFF.

The chain carries TRBV4-2 and TRBJ1-2, with TRBD1 identical over 10 bases. Germline V gene data show CDR1 as LGHNA and CDR2 as YNFKEQ. The CDR3 is made up of 16 amino acids. The ends lost 3 bases at V and 3 bases at J; junction bases unmatched: 7. The CDR3 bases are TGTGCCAGCAGCCAGCGACTGACAGGGGGCGACTATGGCTACACCTTC. Its protein product is CASSQRLTGGDYGYTF.